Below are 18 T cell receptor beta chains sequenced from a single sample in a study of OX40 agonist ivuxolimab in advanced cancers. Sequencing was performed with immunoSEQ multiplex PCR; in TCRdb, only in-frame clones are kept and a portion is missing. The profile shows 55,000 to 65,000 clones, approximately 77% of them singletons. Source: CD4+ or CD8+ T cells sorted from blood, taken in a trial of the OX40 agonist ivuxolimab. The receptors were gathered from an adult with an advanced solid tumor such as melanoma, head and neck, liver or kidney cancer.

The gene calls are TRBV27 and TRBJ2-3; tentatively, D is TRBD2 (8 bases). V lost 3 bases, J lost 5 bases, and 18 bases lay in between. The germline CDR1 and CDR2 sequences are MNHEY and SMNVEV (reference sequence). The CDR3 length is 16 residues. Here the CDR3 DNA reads TGTGCCAGCAGTTTGGGGTTCGGGAGGGGGCAAGATACGCAGTATTTT. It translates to CASSLGFGRGQDTQYF.

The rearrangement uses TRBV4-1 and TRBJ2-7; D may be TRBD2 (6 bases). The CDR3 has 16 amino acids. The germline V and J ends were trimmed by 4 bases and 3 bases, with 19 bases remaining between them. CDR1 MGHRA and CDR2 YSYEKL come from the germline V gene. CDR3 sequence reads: CASSRPGRGTNYEQYF. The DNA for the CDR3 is TGCGCCAGCAGCCGCCCCGGGCGGGGAACCAACTACGAGCAGTACTTC.

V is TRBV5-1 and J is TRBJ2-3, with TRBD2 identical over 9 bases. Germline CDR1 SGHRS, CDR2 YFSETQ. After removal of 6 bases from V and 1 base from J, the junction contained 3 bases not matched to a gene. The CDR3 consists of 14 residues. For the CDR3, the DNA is TGCGCCAGCAACTTAGCGGGGGGCACAGATACGCAGTATTTT. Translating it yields CASNLAGGTDTQYF.

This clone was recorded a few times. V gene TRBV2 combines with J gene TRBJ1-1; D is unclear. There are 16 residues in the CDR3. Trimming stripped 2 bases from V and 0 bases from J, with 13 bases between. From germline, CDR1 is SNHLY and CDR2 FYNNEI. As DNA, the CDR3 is TGTGCCAGCAGTGAATTTGGGCGGCAGATGAACACTGAAGCTTTCTTT. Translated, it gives CASSEFGRQMNTEAFF.

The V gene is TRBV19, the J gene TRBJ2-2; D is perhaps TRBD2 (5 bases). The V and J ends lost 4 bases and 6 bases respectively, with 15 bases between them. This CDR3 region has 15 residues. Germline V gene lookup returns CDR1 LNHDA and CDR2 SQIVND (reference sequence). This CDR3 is CASSRGRSWSGELFF. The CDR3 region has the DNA TGTGCCAGTAGTAGAGGGCGGAGTTGGTCCGGGGAGCTGTTTTTT. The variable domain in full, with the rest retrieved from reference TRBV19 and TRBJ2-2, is DGGITQSPKYLFRKEGQNVTLSCEQNLNHDAMYWYRQDPGQGLRLIYYSQIVNDFQKGDIAEGYSVSREKKESFPLTVTSAQKNPTAFYLCASSRGRSWSGELFFGEGSRLTVL.

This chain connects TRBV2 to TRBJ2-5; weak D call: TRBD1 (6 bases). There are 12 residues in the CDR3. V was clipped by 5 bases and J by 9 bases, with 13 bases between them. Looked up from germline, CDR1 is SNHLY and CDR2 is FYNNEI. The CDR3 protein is CASSPDPGAQYF. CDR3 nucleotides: TGTGCCAGCAGTCCGGACCCAGGGGCCCAGTACTTC.

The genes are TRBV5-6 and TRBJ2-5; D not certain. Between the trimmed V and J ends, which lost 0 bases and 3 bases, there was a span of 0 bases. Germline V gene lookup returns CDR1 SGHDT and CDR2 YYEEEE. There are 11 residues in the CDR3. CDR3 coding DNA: TGTGCCAGCAGCTTGGAAGAGACCCAGTACTTC. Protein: CASSLEETQYF.

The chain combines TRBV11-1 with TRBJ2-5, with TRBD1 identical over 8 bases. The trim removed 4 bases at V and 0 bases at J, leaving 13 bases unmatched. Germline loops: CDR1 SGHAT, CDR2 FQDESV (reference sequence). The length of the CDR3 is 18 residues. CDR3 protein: CASSSTPTGQAYQETQYF. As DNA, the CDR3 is TGTGCCAGCAGCTCAACTCCCACGGGACAGGCCTACCAAGAGACCCAGTACTTC.

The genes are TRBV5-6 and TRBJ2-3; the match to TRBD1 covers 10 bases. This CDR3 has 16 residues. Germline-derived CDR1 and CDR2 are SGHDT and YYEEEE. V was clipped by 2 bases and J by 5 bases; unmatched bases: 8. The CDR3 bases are TGTGCCAGCAGCTTATCCGGGACAGGGGTGGAAGATACGCAGTATTTT. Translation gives CASSLSGTGVEDTQYF.

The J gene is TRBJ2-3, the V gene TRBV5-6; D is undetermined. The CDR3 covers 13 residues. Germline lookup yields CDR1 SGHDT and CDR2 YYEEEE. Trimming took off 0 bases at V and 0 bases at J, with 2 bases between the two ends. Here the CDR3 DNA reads TGTGCCAGCAGCTTGGGGAGCACAGATACGCAGTATTTT. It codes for CASSLGSTDTQYF.

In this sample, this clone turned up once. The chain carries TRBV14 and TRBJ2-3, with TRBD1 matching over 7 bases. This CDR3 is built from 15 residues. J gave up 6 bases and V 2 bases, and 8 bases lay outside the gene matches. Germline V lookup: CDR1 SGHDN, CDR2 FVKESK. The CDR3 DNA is TGTGCCAGCAGCCAACAGGGGGTTCTCGGGGATACGCAGTATTTT. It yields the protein CASSQQGVLGDTQYF.

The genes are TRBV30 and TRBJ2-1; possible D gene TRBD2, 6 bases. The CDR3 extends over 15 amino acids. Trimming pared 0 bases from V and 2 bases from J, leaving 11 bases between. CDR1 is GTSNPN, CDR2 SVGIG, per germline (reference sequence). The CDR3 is CAWSVGSGAYNEQFF. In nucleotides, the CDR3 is TGTGCCTGGAGTGTAGGTAGCGGCGCCTACAATGAGCAGTTCTTC.

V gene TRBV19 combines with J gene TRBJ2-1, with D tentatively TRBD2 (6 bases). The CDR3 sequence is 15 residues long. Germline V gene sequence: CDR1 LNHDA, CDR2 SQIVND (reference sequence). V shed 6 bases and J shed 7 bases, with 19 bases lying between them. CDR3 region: CASSNSAGRGNEQFF. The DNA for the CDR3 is TGTGCCAGTAGCAATTCAGCGGGTCGGGGTAATGAGCAGTTCTTC. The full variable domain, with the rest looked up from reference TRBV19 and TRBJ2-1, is DGGITQSPKYLFRKEGQNVTLSCEQNLNHDAMYWYRQDPGQGLRLIYYSQIVNDFQKGDIAEGYSVSREKKESFPLTVTSAQKNPTAFYLCASSNSAGRGNEQFFGPGTRLTVL.

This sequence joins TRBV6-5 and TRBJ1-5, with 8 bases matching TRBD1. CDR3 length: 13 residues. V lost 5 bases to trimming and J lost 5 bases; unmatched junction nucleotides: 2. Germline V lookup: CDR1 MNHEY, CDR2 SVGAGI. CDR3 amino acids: CASSRDRHQPQHF. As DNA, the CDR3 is TGTGCCAGCAGTCGGGACAGGCATCAGCCCCAGCATTTT.

The CDR3 loop is CASSLNAGLHEQYF. The DNA of the CDR3 is TGTGCCAGCAGCTTAAATGCGGGACTCCACGAGCAGTACTTC. This chain joins TRBV7-2 and TRBJ2-7; a possible D gene is TRBD2 (6 bases). CDR1 and CDR2 from the germline V gene are SGHTA and FQGNSA. CDR3 length equals 14 residues. Deletions cut 2 bases from V and 5 bases from J, with 13 bases between.

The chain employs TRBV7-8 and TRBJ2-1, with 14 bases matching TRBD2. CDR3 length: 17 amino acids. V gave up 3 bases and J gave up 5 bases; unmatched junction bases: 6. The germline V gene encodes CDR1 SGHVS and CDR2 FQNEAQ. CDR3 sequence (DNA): TGTGCCAGCAGCTTCGGGACTAGCGGGAGATTTAACAATGAGCAGTTCTTC. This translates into CASSFGTSGRFNNEQFF.

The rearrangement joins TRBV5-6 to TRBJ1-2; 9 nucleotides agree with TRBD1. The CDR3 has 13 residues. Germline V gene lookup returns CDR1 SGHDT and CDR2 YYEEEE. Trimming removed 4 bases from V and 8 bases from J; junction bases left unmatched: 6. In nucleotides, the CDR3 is TGTGCCAGCAGCGTTAGGACAGGGGTAGGCTACACCTTC. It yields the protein CASSVRTGVGYTF.

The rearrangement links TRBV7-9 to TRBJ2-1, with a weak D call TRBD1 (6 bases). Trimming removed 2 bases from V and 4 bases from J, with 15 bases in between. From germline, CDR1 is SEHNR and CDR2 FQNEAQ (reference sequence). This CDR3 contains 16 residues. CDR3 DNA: TGTGCCAGCAGCTTATTTATTCGGACAGTGTACAATGAGCAGTTCTTC. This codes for CASSLFIRTVYNEQFF.